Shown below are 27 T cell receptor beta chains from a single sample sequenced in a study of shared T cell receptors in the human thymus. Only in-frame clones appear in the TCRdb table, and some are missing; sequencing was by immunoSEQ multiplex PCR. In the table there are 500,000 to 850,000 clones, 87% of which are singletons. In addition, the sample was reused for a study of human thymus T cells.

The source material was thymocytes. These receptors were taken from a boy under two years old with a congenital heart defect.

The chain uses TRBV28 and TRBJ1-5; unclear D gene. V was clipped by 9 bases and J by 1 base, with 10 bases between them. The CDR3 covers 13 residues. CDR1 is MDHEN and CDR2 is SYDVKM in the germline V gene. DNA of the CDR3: TGTGCCAGTCAGACGGGGAGCAATCAGCCCCAGCATTTT. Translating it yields CASQTGSNQPQHF.

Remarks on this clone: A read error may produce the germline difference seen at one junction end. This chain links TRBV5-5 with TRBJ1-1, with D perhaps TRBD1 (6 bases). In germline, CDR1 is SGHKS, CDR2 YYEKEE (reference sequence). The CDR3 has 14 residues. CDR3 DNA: TGTGCCCGCAGCGTGACAGGTCCTAACACTGAAGCTTTCTTT. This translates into CARSVTGPNTEAFF.

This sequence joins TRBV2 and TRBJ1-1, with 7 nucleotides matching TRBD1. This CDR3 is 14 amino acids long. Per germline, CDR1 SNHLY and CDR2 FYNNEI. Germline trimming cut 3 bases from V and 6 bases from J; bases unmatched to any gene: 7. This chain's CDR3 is CASSEGDSPPEAFF. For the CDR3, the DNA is TGTGCCAGCAGTGAGGGGGACAGTCCTCCTGAAGCTTTCTTT.

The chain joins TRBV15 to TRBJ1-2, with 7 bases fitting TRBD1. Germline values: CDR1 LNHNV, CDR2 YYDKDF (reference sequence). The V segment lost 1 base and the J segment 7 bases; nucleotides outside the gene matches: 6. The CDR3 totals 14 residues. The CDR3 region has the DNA TGTGCCACCAGCAGAGGCGAGGGGGCTCGTGGCTACACCTTC. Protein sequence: CATSRGEGARGYTF.

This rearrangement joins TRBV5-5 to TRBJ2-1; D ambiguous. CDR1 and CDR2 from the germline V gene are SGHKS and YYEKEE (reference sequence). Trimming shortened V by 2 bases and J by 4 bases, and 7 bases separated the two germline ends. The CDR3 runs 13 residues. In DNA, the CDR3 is TGTGCCAGCAGCTTCGGTATTTACAATGAGCAGTTCTTC. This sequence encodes CASSFGIYNEQFF.

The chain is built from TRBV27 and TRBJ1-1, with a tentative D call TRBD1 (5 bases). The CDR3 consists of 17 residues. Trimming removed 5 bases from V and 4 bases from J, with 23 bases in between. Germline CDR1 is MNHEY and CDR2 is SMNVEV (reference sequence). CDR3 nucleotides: TGTGCCAGCAGTCACCTACAGGAGGGTTCTGTTGGCACTGAAGCTTTCTTT. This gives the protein CASSHLQEGSVGTEAFF.

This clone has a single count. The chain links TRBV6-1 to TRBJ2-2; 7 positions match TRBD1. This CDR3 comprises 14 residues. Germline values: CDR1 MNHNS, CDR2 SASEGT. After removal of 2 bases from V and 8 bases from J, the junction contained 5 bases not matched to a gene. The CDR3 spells CASSEQGVGGELFF. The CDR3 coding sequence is TGTGCCAGCAGTGAACAGGGGGTGGGTGGGGAGCTGTTTTTT.

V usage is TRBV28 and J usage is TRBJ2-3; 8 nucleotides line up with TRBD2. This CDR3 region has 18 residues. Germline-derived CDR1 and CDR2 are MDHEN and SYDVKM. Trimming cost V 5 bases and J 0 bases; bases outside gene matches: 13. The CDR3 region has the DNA TGTGCCAGCAGTCACCCCGGGGCGGGGGGCTCTAGCACAGATACGCAGTATTTT. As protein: CASSHPGAGGSSTDTQYF.

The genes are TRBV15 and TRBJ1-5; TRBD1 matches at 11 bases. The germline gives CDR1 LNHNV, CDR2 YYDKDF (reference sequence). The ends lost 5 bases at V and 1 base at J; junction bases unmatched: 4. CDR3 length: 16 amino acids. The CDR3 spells CATSEGTGGSNQPQHF. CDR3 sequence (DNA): TGTGCCACCAGCGAGGGGACAGGGGGAAGCAATCAGCCCCAGCATTTT.

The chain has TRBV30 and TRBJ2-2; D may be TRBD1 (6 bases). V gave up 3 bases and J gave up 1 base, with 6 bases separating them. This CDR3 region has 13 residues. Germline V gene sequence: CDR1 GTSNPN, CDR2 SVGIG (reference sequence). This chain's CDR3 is CAWRTGNTGELFF. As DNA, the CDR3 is TGTGCCTGGAGGACAGGGAACACCGGGGAGCTGTTTTTT.

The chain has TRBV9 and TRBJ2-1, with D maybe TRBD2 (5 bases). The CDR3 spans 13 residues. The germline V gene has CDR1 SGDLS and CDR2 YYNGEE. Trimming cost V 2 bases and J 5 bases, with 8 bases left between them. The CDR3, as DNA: TGTGCCAGCAGCGTTGGCGGGCACAATGAGCAGTTCTTC. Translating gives CASSVGGHNEQFF.

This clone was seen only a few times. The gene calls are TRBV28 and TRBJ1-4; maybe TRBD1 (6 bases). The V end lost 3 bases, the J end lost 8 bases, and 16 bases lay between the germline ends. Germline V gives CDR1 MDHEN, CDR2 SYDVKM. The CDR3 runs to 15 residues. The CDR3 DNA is TGTGCCAGCAGTTTCCGACAGGAATTGCGGGAAAAACTGTTTTTT. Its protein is CASSFRQELREKLFF. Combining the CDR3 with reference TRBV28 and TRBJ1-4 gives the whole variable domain DVKVTQSSRYLVKRTGEKVFLECVQDMDHENMFWYRQDPGLGLRLIYFSYDVKMKEKGDIPEGYSVSREKKERFSLILESASTNQTSMYLCASSFRQELREKLFFGSGTQLSVL.

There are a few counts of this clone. The CDR3 here is CASSQTGNGANVLTF. CDR3 in DNA: TGTGCCAGCAGCCAGACAGGGAATGGGGCCAACGTCCTGACTTTC. The V gene is TRBV14, the J gene TRBJ2-6, with TRBD1 matching over 7 bases. V gave up 3 bases and J gave up 3 bases; unmatched junction bases: 2. In germline, CDR1 is SGHDN, CDR2 FVKESK. This CDR3 is 15 amino acids long.

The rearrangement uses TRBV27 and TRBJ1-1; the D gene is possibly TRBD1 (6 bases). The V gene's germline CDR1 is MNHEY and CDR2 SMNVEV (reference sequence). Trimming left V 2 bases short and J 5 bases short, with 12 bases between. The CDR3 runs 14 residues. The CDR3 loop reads CASSLPLGGTEAFF. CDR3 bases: TGTGCCAGCAGTTTACCCCTAGGGGGTACTGAAGCTTTCTTT.

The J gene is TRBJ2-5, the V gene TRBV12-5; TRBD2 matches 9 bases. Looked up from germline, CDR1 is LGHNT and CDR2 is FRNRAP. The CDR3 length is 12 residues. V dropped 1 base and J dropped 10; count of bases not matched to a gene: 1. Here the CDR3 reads CASGLGRGGQYF. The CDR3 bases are TGTGCTAGTGGTTTGGGGCGGGGGGGCCAGTACTTC. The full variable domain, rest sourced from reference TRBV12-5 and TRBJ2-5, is DARVTQTPRHKVTEMGQEVTMRCQPILGHNTVFWYRQTMMQGLELLAYFRNRAPLDDSGMPKDRFSAEMPDATLATLKIQPSEPRDSAVYFCASGLGRGGQYFGPGTRLLVL.

The CDR3: CASRAGEREGYNEQFF. CDR3 nucleotide sequence: TGTGCCAGTCGAGCAGGGGAGCGGGAAGGCTACAATGAGCAGTTCTTC. The chain couples TRBV28 to TRBJ2-1; D possibly corresponds to TRBD2 (7 bases). Germline CDR1 MDHEN, CDR2 SYDVKM. This CDR3 spans 16 amino acids. Between the trimmed V and J ends, which lost 9 bases and 3 bases, there was a span of 21 bases. Using reference TRBV28 and TRBJ2-1 for the parts outside the CDR3, the full variable domain is DVKVTQSSRYLVKRTGEKVFLECVQDMDHENMFWYRQDPGLGLRLIYFSYDVKMKEKGDIPEGYSVSREKKERFSLILESASTNQTSMYLCASRAGEREGYNEQFFGPGTRLTVL.

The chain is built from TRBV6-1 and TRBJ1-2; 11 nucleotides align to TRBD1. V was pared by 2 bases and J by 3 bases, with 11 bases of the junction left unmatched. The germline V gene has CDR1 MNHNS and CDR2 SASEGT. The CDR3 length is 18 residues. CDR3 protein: CASSEYMDRGLGYYGYTF. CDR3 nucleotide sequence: TGTGCCAGCAGTGAATACATGGACAGGGGGCTCGGGTACTATGGCTACACCTTC.

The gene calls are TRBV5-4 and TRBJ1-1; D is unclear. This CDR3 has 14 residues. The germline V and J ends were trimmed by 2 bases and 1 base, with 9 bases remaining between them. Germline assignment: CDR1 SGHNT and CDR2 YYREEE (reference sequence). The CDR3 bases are TGTGCCAGCAGCTTATCGAACAGGAACACTGAAGCTTTCTTT. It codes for CASSLSNRNTEAFF.

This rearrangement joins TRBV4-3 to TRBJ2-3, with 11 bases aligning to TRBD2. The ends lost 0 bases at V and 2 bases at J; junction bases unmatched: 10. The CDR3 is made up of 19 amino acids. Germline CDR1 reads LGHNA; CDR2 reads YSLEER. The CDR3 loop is CASSQDLKTSGRPTDTQYF. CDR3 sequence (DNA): TGCGCCAGCAGCCAAGATTTGAAAACTAGCGGGAGACCCACAGATACGCAGTATTTT.

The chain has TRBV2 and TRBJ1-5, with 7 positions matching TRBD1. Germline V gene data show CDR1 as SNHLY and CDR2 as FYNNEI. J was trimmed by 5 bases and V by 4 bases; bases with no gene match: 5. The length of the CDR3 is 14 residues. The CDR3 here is CASSGGTEDQPQHF. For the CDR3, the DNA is TGTGCCAGCAGTGGCGGGACAGAAGATCAGCCCCAGCATTTT.

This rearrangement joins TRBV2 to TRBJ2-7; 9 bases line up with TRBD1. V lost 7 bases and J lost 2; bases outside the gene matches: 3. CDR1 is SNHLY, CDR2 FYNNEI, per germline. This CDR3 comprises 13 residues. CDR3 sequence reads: CASTGTGPYEQYF. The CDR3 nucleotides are TGTGCCAGCACTGGGACAGGGCCCTACGAGCAGTACTTC.

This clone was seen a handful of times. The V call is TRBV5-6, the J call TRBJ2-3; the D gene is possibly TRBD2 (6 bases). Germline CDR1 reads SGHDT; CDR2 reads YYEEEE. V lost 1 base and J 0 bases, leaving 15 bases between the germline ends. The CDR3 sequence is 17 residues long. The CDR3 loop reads CASSLMGGGLSTDTQYF. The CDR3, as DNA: TGTGCCAGCAGCTTGATGGGGGGAGGCCTAAGCACAGATACGCAGTATTTT.

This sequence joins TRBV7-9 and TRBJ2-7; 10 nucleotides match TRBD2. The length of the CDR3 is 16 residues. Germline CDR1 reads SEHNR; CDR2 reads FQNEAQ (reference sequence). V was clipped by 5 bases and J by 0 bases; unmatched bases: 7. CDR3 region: CASSKGTSVRSYEQYF. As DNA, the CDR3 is TGTGCCAGCAGCAAGGGGACTAGCGTCCGCTCCTACGAGCAGTACTTC.

The CDR3 coding sequence is TGTGCCAGCAGCTTAGTCAGGAGGCCAGGGGCCAACGTCCTGACTTTC. This codes for CASSLVRRPGANVLTF. The gene calls are TRBV7-6 and TRBJ2-6, with a tentative D call TRBD2 (5 bases). This CDR3 comprises 16 residues. Trimming cost V 1 base and J 4 bases, with 11 bases left between them. Germline CDR1 reads SGHVS; CDR2 reads FNYEAQ.

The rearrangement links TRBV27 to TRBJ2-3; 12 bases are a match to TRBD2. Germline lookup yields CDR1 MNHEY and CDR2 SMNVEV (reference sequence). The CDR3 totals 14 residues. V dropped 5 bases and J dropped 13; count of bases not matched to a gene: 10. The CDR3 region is CASSLRLAGVKKYF. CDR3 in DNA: TGTGCCAGCAGTCTCCGACTAGCGGGAGTGAAAAAGTATTTT.

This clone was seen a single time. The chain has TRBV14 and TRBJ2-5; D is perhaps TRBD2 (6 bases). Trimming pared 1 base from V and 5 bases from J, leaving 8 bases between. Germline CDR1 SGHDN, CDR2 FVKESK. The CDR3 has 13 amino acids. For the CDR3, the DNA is TGTGCCAGCAGCCAAGCACTAGCCGAGACCCAGTACTTC. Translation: CASSQALAETQYF. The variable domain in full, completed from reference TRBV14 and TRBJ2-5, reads EAGVTQFPSHSVIEKGQTVTLRCDPISGHDNLYWYRRVMGKEIKFLLHFVKESKQDESGMPNNRFLAERTGGTYSTLKVQPAELEDSGVYFCASSQALAETQYFGPGTRLLVL.

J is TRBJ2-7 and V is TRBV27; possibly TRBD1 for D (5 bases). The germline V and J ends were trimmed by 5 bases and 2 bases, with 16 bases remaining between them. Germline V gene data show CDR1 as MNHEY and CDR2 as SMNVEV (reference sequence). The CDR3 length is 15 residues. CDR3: CASSPPTVNAYEQYF. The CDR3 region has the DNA TGTGCCAGCAGTCCCCCGACAGTAAACGCCTACGAGCAGTACTTC.